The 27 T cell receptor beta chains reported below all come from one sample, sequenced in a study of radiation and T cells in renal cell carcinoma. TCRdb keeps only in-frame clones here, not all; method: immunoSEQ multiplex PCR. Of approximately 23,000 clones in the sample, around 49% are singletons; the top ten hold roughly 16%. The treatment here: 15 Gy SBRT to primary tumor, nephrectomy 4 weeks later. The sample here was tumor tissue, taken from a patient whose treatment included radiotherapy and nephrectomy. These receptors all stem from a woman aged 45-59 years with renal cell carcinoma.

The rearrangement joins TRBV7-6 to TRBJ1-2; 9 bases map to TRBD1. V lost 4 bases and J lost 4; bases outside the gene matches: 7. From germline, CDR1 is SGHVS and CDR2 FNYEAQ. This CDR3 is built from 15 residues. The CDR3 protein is CASSSRGTGIYGYTF. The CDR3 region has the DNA TGTGCCAGCAGCTCCCGCGGGACAGGGATCTATGGCTACACCTTC.

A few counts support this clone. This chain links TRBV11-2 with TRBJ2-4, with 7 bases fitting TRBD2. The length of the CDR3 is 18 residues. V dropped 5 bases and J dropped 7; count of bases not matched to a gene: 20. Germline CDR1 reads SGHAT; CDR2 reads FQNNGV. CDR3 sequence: CASSPLGGGSTWRNIQYF. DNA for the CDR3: TGTGCCAGCAGCCCCCTGGGGGGGGGATCGACCTGGAGGAACATTCAGTACTTC.

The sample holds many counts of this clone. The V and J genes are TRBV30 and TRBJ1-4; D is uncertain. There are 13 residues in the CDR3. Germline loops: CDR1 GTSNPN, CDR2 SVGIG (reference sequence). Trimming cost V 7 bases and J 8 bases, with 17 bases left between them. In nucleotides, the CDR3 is TGTGCCTCCGCGGGAGGGTGGGGAGAAAAACTGTTTTTT. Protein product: CASAGGWGEKLFF.

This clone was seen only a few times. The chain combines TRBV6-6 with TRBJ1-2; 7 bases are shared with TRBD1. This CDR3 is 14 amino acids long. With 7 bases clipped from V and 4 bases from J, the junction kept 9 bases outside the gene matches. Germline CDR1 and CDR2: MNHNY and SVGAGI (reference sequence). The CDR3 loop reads CASNWDSKVYGYTF. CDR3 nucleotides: TGTGCCAGCAATTGGGACAGCAAAGTCTATGGCTACACCTTC.

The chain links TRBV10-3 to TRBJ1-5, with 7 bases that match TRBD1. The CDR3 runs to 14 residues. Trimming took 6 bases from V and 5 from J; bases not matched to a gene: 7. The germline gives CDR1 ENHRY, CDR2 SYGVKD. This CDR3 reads CAISPGTAYQPQHF. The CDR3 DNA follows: TGTGCCATCAGCCCCGGGACAGCCTATCAGCCCCAGCATTTT.

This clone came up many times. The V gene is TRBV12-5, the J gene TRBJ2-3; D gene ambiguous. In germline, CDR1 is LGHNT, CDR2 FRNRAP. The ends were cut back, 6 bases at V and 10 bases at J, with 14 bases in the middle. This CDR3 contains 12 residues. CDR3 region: CASGSTTNAQYF. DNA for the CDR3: TGTGCTAGTGGGTCGACAACCAATGCGCAGTATTTT.

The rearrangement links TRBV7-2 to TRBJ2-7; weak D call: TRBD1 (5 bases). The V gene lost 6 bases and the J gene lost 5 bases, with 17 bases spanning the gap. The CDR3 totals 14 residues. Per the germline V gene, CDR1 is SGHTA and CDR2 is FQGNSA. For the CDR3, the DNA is TGTGCCAGCAGAATGACAGATGGAAGGGACGAGCAGTACTTC. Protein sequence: CASRMTDGRDEQYF.

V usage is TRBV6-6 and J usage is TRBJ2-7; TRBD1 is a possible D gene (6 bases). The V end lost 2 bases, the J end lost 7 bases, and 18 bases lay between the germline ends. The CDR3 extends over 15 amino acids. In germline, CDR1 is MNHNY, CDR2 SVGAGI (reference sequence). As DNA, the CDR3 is TGTGCCAGCAGTTACCAGAGGACAGCCCCGGGTGAGCAGTACTTC. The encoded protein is CASSYQRTAPGEQYF.

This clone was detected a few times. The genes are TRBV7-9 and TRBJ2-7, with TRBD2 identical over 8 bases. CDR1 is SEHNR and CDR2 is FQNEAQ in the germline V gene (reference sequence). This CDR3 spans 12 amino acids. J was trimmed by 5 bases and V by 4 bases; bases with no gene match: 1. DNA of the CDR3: TGTGCCAGCAGCTCGGGGGGGGACGAGCAGTACTTC. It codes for CASSSGGDEQYF.

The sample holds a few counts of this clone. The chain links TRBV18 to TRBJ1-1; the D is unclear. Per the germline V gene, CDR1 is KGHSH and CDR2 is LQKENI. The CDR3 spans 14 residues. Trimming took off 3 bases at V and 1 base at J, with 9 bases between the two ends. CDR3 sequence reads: CASSPDIRNTEAFF. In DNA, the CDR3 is TGTGCCAGCTCACCCGACATTCGGAACACTGAAGCTTTCTTT.

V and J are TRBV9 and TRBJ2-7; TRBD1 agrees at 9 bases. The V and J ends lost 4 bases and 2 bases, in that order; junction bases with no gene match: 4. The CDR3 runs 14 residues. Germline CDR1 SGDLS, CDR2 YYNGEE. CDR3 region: CASSSRDRAYEQYF. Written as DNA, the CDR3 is TGTGCCAGCAGCTCCAGGGACAGGGCCTACGAGCAGTACTTC. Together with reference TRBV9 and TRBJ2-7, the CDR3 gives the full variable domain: DSGVTQTPKHLITATGQRVTLRCSPRSGDLSVYWYQQSLDQGLQFLIQYYNGEERAKGNILERFSAQQFPDLHSELNLSSLELGDSALYFCASSSRDRAYEQYFGPGTRLTVT.

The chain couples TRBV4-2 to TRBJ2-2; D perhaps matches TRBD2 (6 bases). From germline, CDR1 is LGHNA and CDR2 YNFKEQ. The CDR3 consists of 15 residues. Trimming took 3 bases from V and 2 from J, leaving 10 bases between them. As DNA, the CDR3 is TGTGCCAGCAGCCATCCGGGGGTCAACACCGGGGAGCTGTTTTTT. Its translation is CASSHPGVNTGELFF.

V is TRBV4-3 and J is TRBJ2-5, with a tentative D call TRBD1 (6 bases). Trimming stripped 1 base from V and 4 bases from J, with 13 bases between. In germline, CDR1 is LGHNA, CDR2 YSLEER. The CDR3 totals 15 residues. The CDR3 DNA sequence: TGCGCCAGCAGCCAAGTGATGGCAGGGGCAGAGACCCAGTACTTC. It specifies CASSQVMAGAETQYF.

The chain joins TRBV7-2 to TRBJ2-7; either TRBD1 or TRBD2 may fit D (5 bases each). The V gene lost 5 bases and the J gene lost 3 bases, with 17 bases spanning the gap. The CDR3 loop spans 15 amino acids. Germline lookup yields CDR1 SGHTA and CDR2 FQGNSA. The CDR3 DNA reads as TGTGCCAGCAGCCCCCGGGACGATTCCGACTACGAGCAGTACTTC. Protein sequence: CASSPRDDSDYEQYF.

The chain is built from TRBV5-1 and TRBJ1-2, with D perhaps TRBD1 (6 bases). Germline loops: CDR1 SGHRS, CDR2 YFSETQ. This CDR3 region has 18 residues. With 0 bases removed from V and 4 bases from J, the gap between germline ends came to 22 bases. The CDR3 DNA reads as TGCGCCAGCAGCTTGGGCGATACAGGGCCCACCAGTATCTATGGCTACACCTTC. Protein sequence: CASSLGDTGPTSIYGYTF.

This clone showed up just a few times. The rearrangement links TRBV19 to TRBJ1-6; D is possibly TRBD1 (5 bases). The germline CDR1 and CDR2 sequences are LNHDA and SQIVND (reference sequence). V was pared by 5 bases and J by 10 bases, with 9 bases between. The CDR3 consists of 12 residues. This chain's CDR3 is CASSQGRSPLHF. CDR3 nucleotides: TGTGCCAGTAGTCAGGGAAGATCACCCCTCCACTTT.

Here the CDR3 DNA reads TGTGCCAGCAGCCCTCAGGGGCTACCCAATCAGCCCCAGCATTTT. Its translation is CASSPQGLPNQPQHF. The chain carries TRBV9 and TRBJ1-5; a possible D gene is TRBD1 (6 bases). Trimming removed 4 bases from V and 3 bases from J, with 14 bases in between. The germline gives CDR1 SGDLS, CDR2 YYNGEE. CDR3 size: 15 residues.

CDR3 in DNA: TGTGCCAGCAGCCCCCAGGGCGGAGGGTACAATGAGCAGTTCTTC. The encoded protein is CASSPQGGGYNEQFF. The chain couples TRBV6-5 to TRBJ2-1; D is possibly TRBD2 (6 bases). From germline, CDR1 is MNHEY and CDR2 SVGAGI. V lost 6 bases and J lost 4, with 16 bases in between. The CDR3 loop spans 15 amino acids.

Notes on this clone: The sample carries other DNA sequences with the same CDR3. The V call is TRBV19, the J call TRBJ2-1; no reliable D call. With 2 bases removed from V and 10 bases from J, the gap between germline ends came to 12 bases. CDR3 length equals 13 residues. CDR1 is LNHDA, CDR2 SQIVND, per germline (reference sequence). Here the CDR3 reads CASSILGSGEQFF. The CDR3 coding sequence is TGTGCCAGTAGTATACTGGGTTCCGGGGAGCAGTTCTTC.

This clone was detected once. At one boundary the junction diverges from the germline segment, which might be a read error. CDR3 amino acids: CAISEGGQGRFF. DNA for the CDR3: TGTGCCATCAGTGAGGGGGGACAGGGGAGGTTCTTC. V usage is TRBV6-5 and J usage is TRBJ2-1; TRBD1 matches 10 bases. The CDR3 runs to 12 residues. The germline V gene encodes CDR1 MNHEY and CDR2 SVGAGI.

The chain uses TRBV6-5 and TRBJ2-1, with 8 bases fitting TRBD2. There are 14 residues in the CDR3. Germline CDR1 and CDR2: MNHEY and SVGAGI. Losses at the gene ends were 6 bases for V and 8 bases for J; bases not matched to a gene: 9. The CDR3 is CASSHPRGDDEQFF. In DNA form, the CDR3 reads TGTGCCAGCAGCCACCCGCGGGGGGACGATGAGCAGTTCTTC.

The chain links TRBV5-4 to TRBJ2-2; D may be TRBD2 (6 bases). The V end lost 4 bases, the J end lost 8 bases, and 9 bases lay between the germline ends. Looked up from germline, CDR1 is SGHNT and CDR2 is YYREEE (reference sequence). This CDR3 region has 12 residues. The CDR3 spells CASSEGGGELFF. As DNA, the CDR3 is TGTGCCAGCAGCGAGGGAGGAGGGGAGCTGTTTTTT.

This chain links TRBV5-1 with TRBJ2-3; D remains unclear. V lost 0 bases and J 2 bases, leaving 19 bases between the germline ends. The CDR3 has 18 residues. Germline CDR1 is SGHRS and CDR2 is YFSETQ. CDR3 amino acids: CASSLDKAAYTITDTQYF. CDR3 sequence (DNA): TGCGCCAGCAGCTTGGATAAGGCGGCTTATACCATCACAGATACGCAGTATTTT.

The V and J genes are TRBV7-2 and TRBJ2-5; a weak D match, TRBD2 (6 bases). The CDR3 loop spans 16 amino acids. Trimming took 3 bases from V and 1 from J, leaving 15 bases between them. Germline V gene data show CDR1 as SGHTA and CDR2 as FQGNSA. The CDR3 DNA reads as TGTGCCAGCAGCTTTGGACTCTTCGGGGGCCAAGAGACCCAGTACTTC. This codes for CASSFGLFGGQETQYF.

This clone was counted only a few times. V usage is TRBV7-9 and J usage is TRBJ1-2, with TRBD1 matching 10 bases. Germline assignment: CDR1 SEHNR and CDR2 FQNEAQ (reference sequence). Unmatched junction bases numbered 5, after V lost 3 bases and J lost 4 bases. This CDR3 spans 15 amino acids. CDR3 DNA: TGTGCCAGCAGCTTCCCGACAGGGGGCGGCTATGGCTACACCTTC. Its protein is CASSFPTGGGYGYTF. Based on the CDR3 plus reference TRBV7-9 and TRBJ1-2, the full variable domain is DTGVSQNPRHKITKRGQNVTFRCDPISEHNRLYWYRQTLGQGPEFLTYFQNEAQLEKSRLLSDRFSAERPKGSFSTLEIQRTEQGDSAMYLCASSFPTGGGYGYTFGSGTRLTVV.

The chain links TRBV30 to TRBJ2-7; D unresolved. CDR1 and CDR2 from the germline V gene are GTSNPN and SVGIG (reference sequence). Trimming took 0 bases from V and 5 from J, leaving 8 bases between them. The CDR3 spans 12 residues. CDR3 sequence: CAWSVSVHEQYF. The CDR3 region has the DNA TGTGCCTGGAGTGTAAGCGTACACGAGCAGTACTTC. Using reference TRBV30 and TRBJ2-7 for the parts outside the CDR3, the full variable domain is SQTIHQWPATLVQPVGSPLSLECTVEGTSNPNLYWYRQAAGRGLQLLFYSVGIGQISSEVPQNLSASRPQDRQFILSSKKLLLSDSGFYLCAWSVSVHEQYFGPGTRLTVT.

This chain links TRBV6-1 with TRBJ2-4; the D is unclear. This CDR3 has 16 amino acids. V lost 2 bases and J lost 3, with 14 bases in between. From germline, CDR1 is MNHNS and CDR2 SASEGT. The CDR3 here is CASSEQTGVVKNIQYF. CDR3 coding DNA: TGTGCCAGCAGTGAACAGACTGGAGTCGTCAAAAACATTCAGTACTTC.